The TCR beta chain under discussion was sequenced for a study of T-cell memory formation after mild COVID-19. Study-wide points: Contracting CD8+ clones were enriched in EMRA, CD4+ mainly in CM and EM. Proof of SARS-CoV-2 specificity was absent for the second-wave clones that crested on day 37. Memory cells collected pre-infection included some clones that later responded, suggesting cross-reactive memory joined.

Trimming stripped 3 bases from V and 7 bases from J, with 10 bases between. The CDR3 consists of 14 residues. Turning to this clonotype: Its antigen remains unidentified.

In TCRdb, the 5' RACE reads were re-called with MiXCR into one record per CDR3 protein. The top ten hold 20% to 25% of the sample, which has about 340,000 distinct CDR3 sequences, under 15% seen once. V and J are TRBV12-3 or TRBV12-4 and TRBJ1-6; D not certain. The receptor comes from a man aged 18 to 30 who had mild COVID-19 (a few samples of this study predate the infection). Cell type and time point are not known. Source material: PBMCs or a T cell subset sorted from them (not recorded which). The CDR3 DNA follows: TGTGCCAGCAGTTTGGTGGGTGGGAATTCACCCCTCCACTTT. Its translation is CASSLVGGNSPLHF.